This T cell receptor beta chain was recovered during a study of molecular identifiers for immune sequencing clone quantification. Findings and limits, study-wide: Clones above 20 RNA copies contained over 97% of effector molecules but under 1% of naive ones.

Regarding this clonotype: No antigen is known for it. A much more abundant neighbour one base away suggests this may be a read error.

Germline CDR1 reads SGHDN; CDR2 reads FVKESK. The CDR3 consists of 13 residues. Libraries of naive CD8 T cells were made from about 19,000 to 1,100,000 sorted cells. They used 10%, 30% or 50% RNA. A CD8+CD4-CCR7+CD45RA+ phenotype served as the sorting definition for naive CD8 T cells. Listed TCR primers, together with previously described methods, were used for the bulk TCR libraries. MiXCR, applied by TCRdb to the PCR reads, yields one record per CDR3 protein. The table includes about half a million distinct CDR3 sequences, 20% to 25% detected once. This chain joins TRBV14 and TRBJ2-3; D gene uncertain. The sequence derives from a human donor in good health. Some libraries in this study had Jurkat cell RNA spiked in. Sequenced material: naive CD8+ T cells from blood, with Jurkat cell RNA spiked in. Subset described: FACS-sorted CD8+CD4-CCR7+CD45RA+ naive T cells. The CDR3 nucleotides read TGTGTCAGCAGCGTCGGTAGTGCAGATACGCAGTATTTT. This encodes CVSSVGSADTQYF.